The rows below give T cell receptor beta chains drawn from one sample of a study of blood T cell repertoires in COVID-19. The method was immunoSEQ multiplex PCR; TCRdb's version includes in-frame clones alone and lacks a portion of them. The sample contains about 46,000 clones, 75% to 90% of which appear only once. Sample: peripheral blood. Receptors originate from a man aged 50-59 years with acute or convalescent COVID-19. Each CDR3 is given with its conserved first and last residue. D genes are given only for firm matches. Expanded clones are given a class, and other clones once, few, many or no size at all.

D: TRBD1; size: .; V: TRBV4-2; J: TRBJ2-7; CDR3: CASSQDFMRDRSYEQYF; DNA: TGTGCCAGCAGCCAAGATTTCATGAGGGACAGGTCCTACGAGCAGTACTTC
D: TRBD2; size: .; V: TRBV20-1; J: TRBJ2-7; CDR3: CSAREGYTYF; DNA: TGCAGTGCACGGGAGGGGTATACGTACTTC
D: TRBD1; size: .; V: TRBV5-1; J: TRBJ1-1; CDR3: CASSGGQGMGTEAFF; DNA: TGCGCCAGCAGCGGTGGACAGGGGATGGGCACTGAAGCTTTCTTT
D: .; size: .; V: TRBV5-1; J: TRBJ1-3; CDR3: CASTAGDGNTIYF; DNA: TGCGCCAGCACGGCGGGAGATGGAAACACCATATATTTT
D: TRBD1; size: once; V: TRBV7-9; J: TRBJ2-7; CDR3: CASSRQGVNEQYF; DNA: TGTGCCAGCAGCCGACAGGGGGTCAACGAGCAGTACTTC
D: TRBD1; size: .; V: TRBV6-6; J: TRBJ1-2; CDR3: CASSDERGGQSAYTF; DNA: TGTGCCAGCAGCGACGAGCGGGGGGGACAGTCGGCCTACACCTTC
D: TRBD2; size: few; V: TRBV24-1; J: TRBJ2-1; CDR3: CATSDPGTSGYNEQFF; DNA: TGTGCCACCAGTGACCCGGGGACTAGCGGCTACAATGAGCAGTTCTTC
D: .; size: .; V: TRBV12-5; J: TRBJ2-5; CDR3: CASEGIQETQYF; DNA: TGTGCTAGTGAGGGGATACAAGAGACCCAGTACTTC
D: .; size: .; V: TRBV6-2/TRBV6-3; J: TRBJ2-7; CDR3: CASSLDNYEQYF; DNA: TGTGCCAGCAGTTTGGACAACTACGAGCAGTACTTC
D: TRBD1; size: .; V: TRBV18; J: TRBJ1-6; CDR3: CASSPGQTASPLHF; DNA: TGTGCCAGCTCACCGGGACAGACGGCGTCACCCCTCCACTTT
D: TRBD1; size: .; V: TRBV6-6; J: TRBJ2-7; CDR3: CASSNPTGAYEQYF; DNA: TGTGCCAGCAGTAACCCTACAGGGGCCTACGAGCAGTACTTC
D: TRBD1; size: .; V: TRBV7-8; J: TRBJ2-7; CDR3: CASSGRQGNSSYEQYF; DNA: TGTGCCAGCAGCGGACGACAGGGGAATAGCTCCTACGAGCAGTACTTC
D: .; size: .; V: TRBV5-1; J: TRBJ2-2; CDR3: CASSQRTGTGELFF; DNA: TGCGCCAGCAGCCAACGGACTGGGACCGGGGAGCTGTTTTTT
D: .; size: once; V: TRBV30; J: TRBJ2-5; CDR3: CAWRGRGSSETQYF; DNA: TGTGCCTGGAGGGGCAGGGGATCTTCAGAGACCCAGTACTTC
D: .; size: .; V: TRBV4-1; J: TRBJ1-4; CDR3: CASSQGRGEKLFF; DNA: TGCGCCAGCAGCCAGGGAAGGGGTGAAAAACTGTTTTTT
D: .; size: .; V: TRBV30; J: TRBJ1-5; CDR3: CAWAREGGNQPQHF; DNA: TGTGCCTGGGCTCGGGAGGGAGGCAATCAGCCCCAGCATTTT
D: .; size: .; V: TRBV27; J: TRBJ1-1; CDR3: CASVQGVGTEAFF; DNA: TGTGCCAGCGTACAGGGCGTAGGCACTGAAGCTTTCTTT
D: .; size: once; V: TRBV29-1; J: TRBJ2-3; CDR3: CSVPGGAHTDTQYF; DNA: TGCAGCGTGCCCGGTGGGGCACACACAGATACGCAGTATTTT
D: .; size: .; V: TRBV4-1; J: TRBJ1-2; CDR3: CASSQDRIGQFYGYTF; DNA: TGCGCCAGCAGCCAAGATCGCATCGGACAGTTCTATGGCTACACCTTC
D: .; size: .; V: TRBV7-2; J: TRBJ1-6; CDR3: CASSLALTGGSPLHF; DNA: TGTGCCAGCAGCTTAGCGTTGACAGGAGGTTCACCCCTCCACTTT
D: .; size: .; V: TRBV7-9; J: TRBJ1-6; CDR3: CASNGGQGNSPLHF; DNA: TGTGCCAGCAACGGAGGGCAGGGTAATTCACCCCTCCACTTT
D: .; size: .; V: TRBV15; J: TRBJ1-4; CDR3: CATSVRFGEREKLFF; DNA: TGTGCCACCAGCGTCCGATTTGGTGAGCGGGAAAAACTGTTTTTT
D: .; size: .; V: TRBV12-3/TRBV12-4; J: TRBJ1-2; CDR3: CASTQEGNYGYTF; DNA: TGTGCCAGCACCCAGGAGGGTAACTATGGCTACACCTTC
D: .; size: .; V: TRBV7-9; J: TRBJ2-2; CDR3: CASSFLALADTGELFF; DNA: TGTGCCAGCAGCTTTCTGGCCTTAGCGGACACCGGGGAGCTGTTTTTT
D: .; size: .; V: TRBV9; J: TRBJ1-2; CDR3: CASSVAGVSYGYTF; DNA: TGTGCCAGCAGCGTAGCCGGGGTTTCCTATGGCTACACCTTC
D: .; size: .; V: TRBV7-9; J: TRBJ1-6; CDR3: CASSLVSGNSPLHF; DNA: TGTGCCAGCAGCTTAGTGTCGGGTAATTCACCCCTCCACTTT
D: .; size: .; V: TRBV7-9; J: TRBJ1-2; CDR3: CASSSLSTVGYTF; DNA: TGTGCCAGCAGTTCCCTATCGACAGTAGGCTACACCTTC
D: TRBD1; size: .; V: TRBV3-1/TRBV3-2; J: TRBJ1-1; CDR3: CASSQTQGGAFF; DNA: TGTGCCAGCAGCCAAACTCAGGGGGGAGCTTTCTTT
D: .; size: .; V: TRBV7-2; J: TRBJ1-2; CDR3: CASSPLGQSYGYTF; DNA: TGTGCCAGCAGCCCACTGGGGCAGTCCTATGGCTACACCTTC
D: .; size: .; V: TRBV7-2; J: TRBJ1-5; CDR3: CASSLLQDQPQHF; DNA: TGTGCCAGCAGCTTGTTGCAGGATCAGCCCCAGCATTTT
D: .; size: .; V: TRBV7-9; J: TRBJ2-6; CDR3: CASRPAGTGANVLTF; DNA: TGTGCCAGCAGACCTGCAGGGACTGGGGCCAACGTCCTGACTTTC
D: .; size: .; V: TRBV11-2; J: TRBJ2-1; CDR3: CASSLKGLRNNEQFF; DNA: TGTGCCAGCAGCTTAAAGGGACTCCGAAACAATGAGCAGTTCTTC
D: .; size: .; V: TRBV5-1; J: TRBJ1-6; CDR3: CASSTDSYSPLHF; DNA: TGCGCCAGCAGCACGGACAGTTATTCACCCCTCCACTTT
D: TRBD1; size: .; V: TRBV5-1; J: TRBJ1-1; CDR3: CASSLGRGLENTEAFF; DNA: TGCGCCAGCAGCTTGGGCAGGGGGCTTGAGAACACTGAAGCTTTCTTT
D: .; size: .; V: TRBV15; J: TRBJ1-1; CDR3: CATSRVGGFTEAFF; DNA: TGTGCCACCAGCAGAGTGGGGGGGTTCACTGAAGCTTTCTTT
D: .; size: .; V: TRBV24-1; J: TRBJ2-3; CDR3: CATSDPPGKGTDTQYF; DNA: TGTGCCACCAGTGACCCCCCGGGGAAAGGCACAGATACGCAGTATTTT
D: .; size: .; V: TRBV19; J: TRBJ1-3; CDR3: CAGSGTGGTIYF; DNA: TGTGCCGGATCGGGGACTGGGGGCACCATATATTTT
D: .; size: .; V: TRBV6-4; J: TRBJ1-1; CDR3: CASSYSEAFF; DNA: TGTGCCAGCAGTTATTCCGAAGCTTTCTTT
D: TRBD1; size: once; V: TRBV25-1; J: TRBJ1-6; CDR3: CASSDLDRGTSPLHF; DNA: TGTGCCAGCAGTGACCTGGACAGGGGCACCTCACCCCTCCACTTT
D: .; size: .; V: TRBV19; J: TRBJ1-2; CDR3: CASSSPDRNYGYTF; DNA: TGTGCCAGTAGTTCGCCAGACAGGAACTATGGCTACACCTTC
D: .; size: .; V: TRBV7-3; J: TRBJ2-7; CDR3: CASSLNGDGTYEQYF; DNA: TGTGCCAGCAGCTTAAATGGCGATGGGACTTACGAGCAGTACTTC
D: .; size: .; V: TRBV6-5; J: TRBJ2-7; CDR3: CASRPGAHREQYF; DNA: TGTGCCAGCAGGCCGGGTGCTCATCGCGAGCAGTACTTC
D: TRBD1; size: .; V: TRBV18; J: TRBJ2-7; CDR3: CASSPAGGYEQYF; DNA: TGTGCCAGCTCACCAGCAGGGGGCTACGAGCAGTACTTC
D: .; size: .; V: TRBV10-3; J: TRBJ2-7; CDR3: CAIPASGANPYEQYF; DNA: TGTGCCATCCCTGCGTCAGGGGCCAATCCCTACGAGCAGTACTTC